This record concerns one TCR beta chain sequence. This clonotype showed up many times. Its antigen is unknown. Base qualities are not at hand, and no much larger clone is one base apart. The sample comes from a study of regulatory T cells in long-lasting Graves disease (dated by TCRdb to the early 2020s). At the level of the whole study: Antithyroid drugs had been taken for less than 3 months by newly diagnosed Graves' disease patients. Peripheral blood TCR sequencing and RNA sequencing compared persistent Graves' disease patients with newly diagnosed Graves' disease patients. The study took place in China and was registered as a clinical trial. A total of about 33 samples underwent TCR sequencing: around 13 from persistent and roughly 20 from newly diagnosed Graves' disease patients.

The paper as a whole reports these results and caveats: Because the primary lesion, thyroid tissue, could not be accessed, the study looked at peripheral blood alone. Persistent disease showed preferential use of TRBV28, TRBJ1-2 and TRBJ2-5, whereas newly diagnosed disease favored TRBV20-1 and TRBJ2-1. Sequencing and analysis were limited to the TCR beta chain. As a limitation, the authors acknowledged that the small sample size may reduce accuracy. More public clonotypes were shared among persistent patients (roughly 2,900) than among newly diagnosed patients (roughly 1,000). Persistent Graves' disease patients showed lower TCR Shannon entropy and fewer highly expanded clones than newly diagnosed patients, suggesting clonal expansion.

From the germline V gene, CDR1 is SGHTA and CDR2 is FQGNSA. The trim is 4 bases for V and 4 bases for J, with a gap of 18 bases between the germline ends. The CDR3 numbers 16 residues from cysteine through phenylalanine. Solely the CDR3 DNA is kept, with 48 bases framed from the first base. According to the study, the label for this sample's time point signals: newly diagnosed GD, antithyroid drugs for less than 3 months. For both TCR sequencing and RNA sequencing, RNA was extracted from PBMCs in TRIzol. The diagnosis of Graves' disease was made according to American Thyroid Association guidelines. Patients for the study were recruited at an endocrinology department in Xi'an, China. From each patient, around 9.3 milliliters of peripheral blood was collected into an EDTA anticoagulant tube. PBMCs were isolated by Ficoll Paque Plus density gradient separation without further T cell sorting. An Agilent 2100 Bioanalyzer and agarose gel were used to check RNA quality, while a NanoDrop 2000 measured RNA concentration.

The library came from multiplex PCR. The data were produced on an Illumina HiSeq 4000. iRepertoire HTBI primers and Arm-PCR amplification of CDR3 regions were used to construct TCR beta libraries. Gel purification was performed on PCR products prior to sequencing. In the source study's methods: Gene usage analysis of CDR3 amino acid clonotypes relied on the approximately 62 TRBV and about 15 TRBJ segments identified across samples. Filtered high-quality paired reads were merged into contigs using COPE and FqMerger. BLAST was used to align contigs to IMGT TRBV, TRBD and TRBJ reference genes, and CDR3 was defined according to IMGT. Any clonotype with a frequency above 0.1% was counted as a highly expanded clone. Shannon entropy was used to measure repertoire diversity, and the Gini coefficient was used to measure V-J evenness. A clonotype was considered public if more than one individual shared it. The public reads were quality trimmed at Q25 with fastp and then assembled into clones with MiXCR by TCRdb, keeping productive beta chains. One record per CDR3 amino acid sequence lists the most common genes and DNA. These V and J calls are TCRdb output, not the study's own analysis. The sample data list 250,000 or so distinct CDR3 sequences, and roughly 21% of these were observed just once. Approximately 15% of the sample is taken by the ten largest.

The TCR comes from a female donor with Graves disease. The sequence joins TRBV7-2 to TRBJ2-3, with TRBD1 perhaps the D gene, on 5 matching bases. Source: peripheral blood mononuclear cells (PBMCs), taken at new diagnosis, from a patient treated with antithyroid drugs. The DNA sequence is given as TGTGCCAGCAGCTCCTTTGACAGTATCTCCTCAGATACGCAGTATTTT. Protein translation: CASSSFDSISSDTQYF.